This TCR beta chain is from a study of T cell responses to AZD1222 COVID-19 vaccine. Germline lookup yields CDR1 LGHDT and CDR2 YNNKEL (reference sequence). V shed 3 bases and J shed 5 bases, with 19 bases lying between them. This CDR3 is built from 16 residues. Assay: immunoSEQ multiplex PCR; the TCRdb copy retains only in-frame clones and omits some. The sample has 150,000 to 200,000 clones; 90% are singletons. The rearrangement uses TRBV3-1 (or the pseudogene TRBV3-2) and TRBJ1-2; D is unclear. The TCR comes from an adult who received the AZD1222 COVID-19 vaccine. The sample in question was peripheral blood, obtained 28 days after the second AZD1222 dose. In DNA, the CDR3 is TGTGCCAGCAGCCATGCTCTTGTACAGTTGGGTTATGGCTACACCTTC. Translated: CASSHALVQLGYGYTF.